Below are 12 T cell receptor beta chains sequenced from a single sample in a study of T cell repertoires in cytomegalovirus infection (dated by TCRdb to 2018 to 2020). This specimen's treatment or condition label, interpreted: in vitro stimulation with specific CMV peptide epitopes to enrich CMV-specific T cells. These receptors' antigens are unknown. TCRdb records Illumina HiSeq 1500 as the sequencer. The public reads were quality trimmed at Q25 with fastp and then assembled into clones with MiXCR by TCRdb, keeping productive beta chains. Duplicate CDR3 protein sequences are folded into a single record with the most common DNA and genes. The sample table lists around 900,000 distinct CDR3 sequences, more than 25% of them with a count of one. The ten largest clones represent over 11% of the sample. Specimen: cultured CD8+ T cells from PBMCs, collected from culture after CMV antigen stimulation. These receptors originate from a human donor in good health (CMV status not recorded). Some clones in this sample may be carry-over from other donors' samples.

There are a few counts of this clonotype. J is TRBJ1-2 and V is TRBV7-6; D unresolved. Germline assignment: CDR1 SGHVS and CDR2 FNYEAQ. The length of the CDR3 is 13 residues. Trimming removed 4 bases at V and 6 bases at J, with 12 bases between. CDR3: CASSSSPVNGYTF. CDR3 nucleotides: TGTGCCAGCAGCTCTTCCCCCGTCAATGGCTACACCTTC. Drawing the rest from reference TRBV7-6 and TRBJ1-2, the complete variable domain is GAGVSQSPRYKVTKRGQDVALRCDPISGHVSLYWYRQALGQGPEFLTYFNYEAQQDKSGLPNDRFSAERPEGSISTLTIQRTEQRDSAMYRCASSSSPVNGYTFGSGTRLTVV.

The genes are TRBV6-5 and TRBJ1-1; D is possibly TRBD1 (6 bases). Germline assignment: CDR1 MNHEY and CDR2 SVGAGI. The CDR3 has 11 amino acids. The germline V and J ends were trimmed by 4 bases and 13 bases, with 13 bases remaining between them. The CDR3 sequence: CASSSGAGVFF. The DNA for the CDR3 is TGTGCCAGCAGTTCAGGGGCTGGGGTTTTCTTT.

Only a few counts were recorded for this clonotype. V usage is TRBV10-3 and J usage is TRBJ2-1, with D possibly TRBD1 on 6 matching bases. Trimming took off 5 bases at V and 5 bases at J, with 25 bases between the two ends. Germline V gene data show CDR1 as ENHRY and CDR2 as SYGVKD. This CDR3 region has 18 residues. The CDR3 nucleotides are TGTGCCATCAGTAGATGGGACACACAGTCCGACCGAAACAATGAGCAGTTCTTC. This encodes CAISRWDTQSDRNNEQFF.

DNA of the CDR3: TGCAGTGCTATCAGGGCCGAGGGAGTGGATACGCAGTATTTT. It translates to CSAIRAEGVDTQYF. The gene calls are TRBV20-1 and TRBJ2-3; D assignment may be TRBD1 or TRBD2 (5 bases each). The ends were cut back, 4 bases at V and 6 bases at J, with 17 bases in the middle. Germline V gene sequence: CDR1 DFQATT, CDR2 SNEGSKA (reference sequence). The CDR3 is 14 amino acids.

The chain combines TRBV28 with TRBJ2-1; maybe TRBD1 (5 bases). The germline V and J ends were trimmed by 7 bases and 1 base, with 8 bases remaining between them. Germline-derived CDR1 and CDR2 are MDHEN and SYDVKM. The CDR3 consists of 13 residues. The CDR3 reads CASKGPSYNEQFF. DNA of the CDR3: TGTGCCAGCAAGGGGCCGTCCTACAATGAGCAGTTCTTC.

In this sample, this clonotype turned up many times. The rearrangement links TRBV7-6 to TRBJ2-5, with 12 positions matching TRBD1. The CDR3 is 16 residues long. Germline V gene lookup returns CDR1 SGHVS and CDR2 FNYEAQ. With V trimmed by 5 bases and J by 5 bases, 9 bases remained unmatched. The CDR3, as DNA: TGTGCCAGCAGCCCCTGGGGACAGGGGGCGACGGAGACCCAGTACTTC. This codes for CASSPWGQGATETQYF.

This clonotype was counted between two and nine times. A read error may account for a junction end that differs from germline. V is TRBV7-4 and J is TRBJ1-1; TRBD1 aligns across 7 bases. The CDR3 spans 15 residues. The V gene's germline CDR1 is SGHVT and CDR2 SQSDAQ. In nucleotides, the CDR3 is TGTGCCAGCTTCCAAAGCGGGACAGAGAACTCTGAAGCTTTCTTT. Amino acids: CASFQSGTENSEAFF.

The chain couples TRBV24-1 to TRBJ2-2; 8 bases line up with TRBD1. The J segment lost 2 bases and the V segment lost 9 bases, leaving 4 bases of the junction unmatched. CDR1 and CDR2 (germline): KGHDR, SFDVKD. The CDR3 extends over 14 amino acids. In DNA, the CDR3 is TGTGCCACCGGGACAGGTGGAAACACCGGGGAGCTGTTTTTT. Its translation is CATGTGGNTGELFF.

This clonotype appeared a few times. The rearrangement links TRBV6-2 or TRBV6-3 to TRBJ1-1; 7 bases match TRBD1. The trim removed 2 bases at V and 2 bases at J, leaving 8 bases unmatched. This CDR3 region has 16 residues. Per the germline V gene, CDR1 is MNHEY and CDR2 is SVGEGT. The CDR3 here is CASSYNKTGINTEAFF. The CDR3 region has the DNA TGTGCCAGCAGTTACAACAAGACAGGGATAAACACTGAAGCTTTCTTT.

The gene calls are TRBV5-6 and TRBJ2-7, with D unclear. This CDR3 comprises 13 residues. In germline, CDR1 is SGHDT, CDR2 YYEEEE. Trimming took off 2 bases at V and 7 bases at J, with 13 bases between the two ends. The CDR3 nucleotides read TGTGCCAGCAGCTTTGGTACGTTCGGGGAGCAGTACTTC. Its protein product is CASSFGTFGEQYF.

This clonotype was counted many times. The gene calls are TRBV19 and TRBJ1-1; D is unclear. The CDR3 length is 13 residues. In germline, CDR1 is LNHDA, CDR2 SQIVND (reference sequence). V lost 5 bases to trimming and J lost 3 bases, with 10 bases between them. Here the CDR3 DNA reads TGTGCCAGTAGTGATAGTAGTTACACTGAAGCTTTCTTT. Translation gives CASSDSSYTEAFF.

The chain employs TRBV4-1 and TRBJ1-4; TRBD1 aligns across 10 bases. CDR1 is MGHRA and CDR2 is YSYEKL in the germline V gene. The CDR3 length is 16 residues. V gave up 1 base and J gave up 7 bases; unmatched junction bases: 6. The chain's CDR3 is CASSQAPGTGVEKLFF. CDR3 in DNA: TGCGCCAGCAGCCAAGCCCCCGGGACAGGGGTTGAAAAACTGTTTTTT.